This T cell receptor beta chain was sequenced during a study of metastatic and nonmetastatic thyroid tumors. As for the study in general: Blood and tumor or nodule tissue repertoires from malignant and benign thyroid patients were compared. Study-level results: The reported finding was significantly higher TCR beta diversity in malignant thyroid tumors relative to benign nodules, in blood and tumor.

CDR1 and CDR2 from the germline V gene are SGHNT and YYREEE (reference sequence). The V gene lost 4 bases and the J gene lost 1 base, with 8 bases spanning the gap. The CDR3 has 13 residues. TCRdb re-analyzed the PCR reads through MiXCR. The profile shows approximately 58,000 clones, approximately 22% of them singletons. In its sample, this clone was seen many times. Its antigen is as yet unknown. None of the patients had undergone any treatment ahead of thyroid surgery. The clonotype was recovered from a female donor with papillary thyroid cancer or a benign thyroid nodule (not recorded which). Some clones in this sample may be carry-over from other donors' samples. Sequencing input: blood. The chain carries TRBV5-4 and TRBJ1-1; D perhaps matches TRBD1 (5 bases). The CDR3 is CASSADRNTEAFF. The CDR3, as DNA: TGTGCCAGCAGCGCCGACAGGAACACTGAAGCTTTCTTT.